The source of this TCR beta chain is a study of lymphopenia after photon versus proton radiotherapy (dated by TCRdb to the late 2010s). Concerning the study at large: The study compared the immunological effects of photon versus proton radiation therapy in patients with gastrointestinal tumors who developed high-grade lymphopenia. A cohort of roughly 18 patients with gastrointestinal tumors who received either photon or proton therapy and subsequently developed lymphopenia was included. The goal of the study was to describe how the two radiation modalities differ in their effects on the immune system.

Taken from the germline V gene, the CDR1 and CDR2 loops are SGHRS and YFSETQ. V lost 0 bases and J lost 7 bases, and the count of bases not matched to a germline gene is 6. Measured from the cysteine to the phenylalanine, the CDR3 is 16 residues long. Just CDR3 DNA is preserved here, 48 bases in frame from base 1. A single count supports this clone. No cognate antigen has been identified for it. No base-level quality is on record; no much larger clone is a single base apart. What the authors observed across the whole study: After the lymphocyte count nadir, photon-treated repertoires showed oligoclonal expansion, especially of CD8+ Temra cells, which drove the drop in diversity. Relative stability during treatment was observed in proton-treated patients, whereas loss of naive T cells and TCR diversity and gain of effector/memory populations were observed in photon-treated patients. Across the cohort, a larger post-nadir drop in TCR diversity was inversely correlated with overall survival time among patients who died. The authors looked at the survival association only in patients who died, and they framed better survival with proton therapy as a possibility rather than a demonstrated result.

Library preparation used the immunoSEQ multiplex PCR assay. T cell repertoires were profiled by deep sequencing of rearranged TCR beta loci, alongside multiparametric flow cytometry. What TCRdb holds here is the immuneACCESS table cut down to in-frame rearrangements. Part of the clones is not present; checked against another copy, under half of the missing clones reflect an unresolved V gene, and the others are unexplained. The table for this sample lists about 12,000 clones; about 87% of them were counted only once. The top ten clonotypes cover roughly 3.5% of the sample. The sequence joins TRBV5-1 to TRBJ1-6; TRBD1 matches 8 bases in the middle. The sequencing used peripheral blood, collected from a patient treated with photon-based radiotherapy. The clonotype was recovered from a man aged 55 to 69 with pancreatic cancer. The sequenced DNA is TGCGCCAGCAGCTTGGATTGGACAGGGTTGAATTCACCCCTCCACTTT. This encodes CASSLDWTGLNSPLHF.